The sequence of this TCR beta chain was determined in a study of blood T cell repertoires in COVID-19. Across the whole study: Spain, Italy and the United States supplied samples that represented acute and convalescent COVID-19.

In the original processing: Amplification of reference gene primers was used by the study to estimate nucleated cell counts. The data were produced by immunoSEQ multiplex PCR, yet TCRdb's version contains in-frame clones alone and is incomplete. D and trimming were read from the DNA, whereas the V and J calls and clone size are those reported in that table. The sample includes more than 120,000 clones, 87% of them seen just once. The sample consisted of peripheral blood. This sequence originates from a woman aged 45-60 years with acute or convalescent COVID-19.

The CDR3 nucleotides read TGTGCCAGTAAGAGGGCTTTAAACACCGGGGAGCTGTTTTTT. Its protein is CASKRALNTGELFF. This rearrangement joins TRBV19 to TRBJ2-2; possible D gene TRBD2, 5 bases. The CDR3 extends over 14 amino acids. CDR1 and CDR2 from the germline V gene are LNHDA and SQIVND (reference sequence). V was shortened by 7 bases and J by 2 bases, with 11 bases between the two germline ends.